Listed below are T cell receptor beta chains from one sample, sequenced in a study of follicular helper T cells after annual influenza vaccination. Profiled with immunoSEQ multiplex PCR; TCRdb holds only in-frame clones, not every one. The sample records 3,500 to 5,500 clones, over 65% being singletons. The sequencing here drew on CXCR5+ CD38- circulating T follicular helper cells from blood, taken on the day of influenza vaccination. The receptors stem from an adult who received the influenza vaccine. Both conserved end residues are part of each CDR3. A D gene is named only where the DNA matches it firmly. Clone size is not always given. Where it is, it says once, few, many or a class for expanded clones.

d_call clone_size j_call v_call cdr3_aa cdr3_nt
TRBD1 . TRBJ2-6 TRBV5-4 CASSPGTGLSGANVLTF TGTGCCAGCAGCCCCGGGACAGGGCTCTCTGGGGCCAACGTCCTGACTTTC
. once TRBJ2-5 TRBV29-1 CSVEAGAQETQYF TGCAGCGTTGAAGCAGGGGCCCAAGAGACCCAGTACTTC
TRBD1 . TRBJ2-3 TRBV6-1 CASRITGADTQYF TGTGCCAGCAGGATTACAGGGGCGGATACGCAGTATTTT
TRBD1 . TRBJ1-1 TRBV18 CASSQGTDTEAFF TGTGCCAGCTCTCAGGGGACAGACACTGAAGCTTTCTTT
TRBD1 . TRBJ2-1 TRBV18 CASSPRQGESYNEQFF TGTGCCAGCTCACCCCGACAGGGGGAGTCCTACAATGAGCAGTTCTTC
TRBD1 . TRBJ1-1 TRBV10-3 CAIGADRVNTEAFF TGTGCCATCGGGGCCGACAGGGTGAACACTGAAGCTTTCTTT
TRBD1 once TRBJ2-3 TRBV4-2 CASSQLGQSLTDTQYF TGTGCCAGCAGCCAGTTGGGACAGTCACTCACAGATACGCAGTATTTT
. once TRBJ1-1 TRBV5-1 CASSWVGQNTEAFF TGCGCCAGCAGCTGGGTGGGACAGAACACTGAAGCTTTCTTT
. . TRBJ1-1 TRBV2 CASSGRGGKTEAFF TGTGCCAGCAGTGGACGGGGGGGTAAGACTGAAGCTTTCTTT
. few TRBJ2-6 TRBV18 CASSPASASGANVLTF TGTGCCAGCTCACCGGCCTCAGCCTCTGGGGCCAACGTCCTGACTTTC
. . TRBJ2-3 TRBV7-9 CASSLSRGSTDTQYF TGTGCCAGCAGCTTATCCAGGGGAAGCACAGATACGCAGTATTTT
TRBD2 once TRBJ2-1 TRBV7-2 CASSLVLAGDEQFF TGTGCCAGCAGCTTAGTCCTAGCGGGGGATGAGCAGTTCTTC
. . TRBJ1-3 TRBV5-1 CASSQDISGNTIYF TGCGCCAGCAGCCAGGACATCTCTGGAAACACCATATATTTT
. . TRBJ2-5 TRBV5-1 CASRGGEQETQYF TGCGCCAGCAGGGGCGGGGAACAAGAGACCCAGTACTTC
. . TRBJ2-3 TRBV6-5 CASRTGGLGTDTQYF TGTGCCAGCCGAACTGGGGGCCTGGGCACAGATACGCAGTATTTT
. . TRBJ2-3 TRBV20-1 CSARADTQYF TGCAGTGCTAGAGCGGATACGCAGTATTTT
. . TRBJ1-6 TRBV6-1 CASSVGQTFGSPLHF TGTGCCAGCAGTGTCGGACAGACGTTCGGTTCACCCCTCCACTTT
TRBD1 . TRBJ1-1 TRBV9 CASSATGGSLNTEAFF TGTGCCAGCAGCGCCACAGGGGGAAGTTTGAACACTGAAGCTTTCTTT
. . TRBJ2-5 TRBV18 CASSPLIPVQETQYF TGTGCCAGCTCTCCACTAATACCAGTCCAAGAGACCCAGTACTTC
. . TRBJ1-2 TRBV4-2 CASSQGALYGYTF TGTGCCAGCAGCCAGGGGGCCCTCTATGGCTACACCTTC
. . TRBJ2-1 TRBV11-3 CASSSQGDGYNEQFF TGTGCCAGCAGCTCACAGGGAGATGGCTACAATGAGCAGTTCTTC
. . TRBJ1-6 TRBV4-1 CASSQAQGSYNSPLHF TGCGCCAGCAGCCAAGCGCAGGGGTCCTATAATTCACCCCTCCACTTT
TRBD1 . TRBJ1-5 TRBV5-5 CASSPAGRGRSGGNQPQHF TGTGCCAGCAGCCCCGCTGGCAGGGGGCGTTCTGGGGGCAATCAGCCCCAGCATTTT
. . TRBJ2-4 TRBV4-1 CASSQAGTTKNIQYF TGCGCCAGCAGCCAAGCTGGGACAACCAAAAACATTCAGTACTTC
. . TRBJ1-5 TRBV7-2 CASSHPLGGPRNQPQHF TGTGCCAGCAGCCACCCTCTGGGGGGCCCGCGGAATCAGCCCCAGCATTTT
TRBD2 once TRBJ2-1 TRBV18 CASSQLLAGATYNEQFF TGTGCCAGCTCTCAACTACTAGCGGGGGCCACCTACAATGAGCAGTTCTTC
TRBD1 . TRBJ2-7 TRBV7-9 CASSLIPRTGFNEQYF TGTGCCAGCAGCCTCATACCGAGGACAGGGTTTAACGAGCAGTACTTC
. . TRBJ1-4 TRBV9 CASTRTGTTNEKLFF TGTGCCAGCACCCGTACGGGAACCACTAATGAAAAACTGTTTTTT
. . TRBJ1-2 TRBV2 CASSELADYGYTF TGTGCCAGCAGTGAATTGGCGGACTATGGCTACACCTTC
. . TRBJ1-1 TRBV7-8 CASSFIGTEAFF TGTGCCAGCAGCTTTATTGGCACTGAAGCTTTCTTT
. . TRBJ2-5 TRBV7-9 CASSSQETQYF TGTGCCAGCAGCTCGCAAGAGACCCAGTACTTC
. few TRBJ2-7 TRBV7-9 CASSYTGRSSYEQYF TGTGCCAGCAGCTACACAGGGAGGAGCTCCTACGAGCAGTACTTC
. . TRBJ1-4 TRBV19 CASSIGAGGYNEKLFF TGTGCCAGTAGTATAGGGGCGGGGGGATATAATGAAAAACTGTTTTTT
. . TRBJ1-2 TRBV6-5 CASSYPISEGTYGYTF TGTGCCAGCAGTTACCCTATTTCGGAGGGGACCTATGGCTACACCTTC
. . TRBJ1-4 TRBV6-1 CASTTEGNRNEKLFF TGTGCCAGCACCACGGAGGGCAATCGGAATGAAAAACTGTTTTTT
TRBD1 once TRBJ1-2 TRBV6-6 CASSYSSGGADGYTF TGTGCCAGCAGTTACTCTTCAGGGGGCGCAGATGGCTACACCTTC
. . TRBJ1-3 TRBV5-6 CASSAPRSSGNTIYF TGTGCCAGCAGCGCCCCGCGGAGCTCTGGAAACACCATATATTTT
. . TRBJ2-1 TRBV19 CASSTAGAYNEQFF TGTGCCAGTAGTACGGCAGGTGCCTACAATGAGCAGTTCTTC
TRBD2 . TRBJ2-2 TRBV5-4 CASSLERGVNTGELFF TGTGCCAGCAGCTTAGAGCGGGGGGTCAACACCGGGGAGCTGTTTTTT
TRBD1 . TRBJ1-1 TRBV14 CASTRQGGTEAFF TGTGCCAGCACCCGACAGGGGGGCACTGAAGCTTTCTTT
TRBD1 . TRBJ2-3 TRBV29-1 CSAGQGEVLDTQYF TGCAGCGCTGGACAGGGTGAGGTTTTGGATACGCAGTATTTT
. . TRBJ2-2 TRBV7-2 CASSSRRTGELFF TGTGCCAGCAGCTCTCGCAGGACCGGGGAGCTGTTTTTT
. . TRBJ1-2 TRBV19 CASSPHRGRPNYGYTF TGTGCCAGTAGCCCCCATAGGGGTCGACCTAACTATGGCTACACCTTC
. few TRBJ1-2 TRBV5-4 CASSGGGHYGYTF TGTGCCAGCAGCGGGGGGGGGCATTATGGCTACACCTTC
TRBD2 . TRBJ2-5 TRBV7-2 CASSFGGGYETQYF TGTGCCAGCAGCTTTGGCGGGGGGTATGAGACCCAGTACTTC
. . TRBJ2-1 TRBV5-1 CASSLGAFGNEQFF TGCGCCAGCAGCTTGGGTGCTTTTGGCAATGAGCAGTTCTTC
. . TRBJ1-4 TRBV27 CASSPRSVGNEKLFF TGTGCCAGCAGTCCCCGCTCGGTCGGGAATGAAAAACTGTTTTTT
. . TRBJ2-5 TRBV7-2 CASSKGPQETQYF TGTGCCAGCAGCAAGGGCCCACAAGAGACCCAGTACTTC
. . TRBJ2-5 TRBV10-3 CATNQASVGETQYF TGTGCCACCAATCAGGCTTCGGTGGGAGAGACCCAGTACTTC
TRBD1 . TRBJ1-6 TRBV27 CASSLRDREVSPLHF TGTGCCAGCAGTTTACGGGACAGGGAGGTTTCACCCCTCCACTTT
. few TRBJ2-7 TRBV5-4 CASSFQGFSYEQYF TGTGCCAGCAGCTTTCAGGGGTTCTCCTACGAGCAGTACTTC
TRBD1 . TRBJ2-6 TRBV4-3 CASSRGTAHSGANVLTF TGCGCCAGCAGCCGTGGGACAGCCCACTCTGGGGCCAACGTCCTGACTTTC
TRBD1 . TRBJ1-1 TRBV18 CASSPNRGGTEAFF TGTGCCAGCTCACCCAACAGGGGTGGCACTGAAGCTTTCTTT
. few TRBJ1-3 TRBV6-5 CASRSGQLSGNTIYF TGTGCCAGCAGGTCCGGACAACTCTCTGGAAACACCATATATTTT
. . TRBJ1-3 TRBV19 CASSYRESGNTIYF TGTGCCAGTAGTTATAGGGAGTCTGGAAACACCATATATTTT